The 31 T cell receptor beta chains in this list originate from one sample, sequenced in a study of T cells after yellow fever vaccination. A single record per CDR3 protein comes from TCRdb applying MiXCR to the 5' RACE reads. The table has roughly 63,000 distinct CDR3 sequences, 6.5% to 9% seen once; the top ten hold about 38%. The sample in question was CD8+ T cells sorted from PBMCs, obtained 15 days after the yellow fever booster vaccination. These receptor sequences come from a man aged 25-40 years who received the YFV17D yellow fever vaccine.

This clonotype came up many times. The chain is built from TRBV7-9 and TRBJ2-5; 7 nucleotides align to TRBD2. Trimming at V came to 3 bases and at J to 5 bases, leaving 6 bases not matched to a gene. Germline V gene data show CDR1 as SEHNR and CDR2 as FQNEAQ (reference sequence). CDR3 length: 14 residues. This CDR3 is CASSLAGVVETQYF. The CDR3, as DNA: TGTGCCAGCAGCTTGGCGGGAGTTGTGGAGACCCAGTACTTC. Together with reference TRBV7-9 and TRBJ2-5, the CDR3 gives the full variable domain: DTGVSQNPRHKITKRGQNVTFRCDPISEHNRLYWYRQTLGQGPEFLTYFQNEAQLEKSRLLSDRFSAERPKGSFSTLEIQRTEQGDSAMYLCASSLAGVVETQYFGPGTRLLVL.

This clonotype was recorded at least ten times. The gene calls are TRBV27 and TRBJ2-7, with D unresolved. Trimming took 4 bases from V and 0 from J, leaving 7 bases between them. The CDR3 has 13 amino acids. Looked up from germline, CDR1 is MNHEY and CDR2 is SMNVEV (reference sequence). The CDR3 here is CASSSLSSYEQYF. Written as DNA, the CDR3 is TGTGCCAGCAGTTCCCTCTCCTCCTACGAGCAGTACTTC.

This rearrangement joins TRBV28 to TRBJ2-3; tentative D call: TRBD2 (6 bases). Germline V gene sequence: CDR1 MDHEN, CDR2 SYDVKM. CDR3 length: 19 residues. V gave up 2 bases and J gave up 2 bases, with 23 bases separating them. The CDR3 here is CASSLRGKTGRPLTDTQYF. CDR3 coding DNA: TGTGCCAGCAGTTTACGGGGGAAGACGGGGAGGCCCCTCACAGATACGCAGTATTTT.

The chain is built from TRBV6-2 or TRBV6-3 and TRBJ2-1; D gene unclear. The CDR3 extends over 14 amino acids. The ends were cut back, 4 bases at V and 4 bases at J, with 11 bases in the middle. Germline loops: CDR1 MNHEY, CDR2 SVGEGT. Written as DNA, the CDR3 is TGTGCCAGCAGTTTAGTGGGGATTTACAATGAGCAGTTCTTC. Residues: CASSLVGIYNEQFF.

In DNA form, the CDR3 reads TGTGCCAGCAGTGCCTCCGGGACTAGCGGGGTGGATACGCAGTATTTT. Translating it yields CASSASGTSGVDTQYF. The V call is TRBV12-3 or TRBV12-4, the J call TRBJ2-3; TRBD2 aligns across 13 bases. The CDR3 is made up of 16 amino acids. Germline trimming cut 5 bases from V and 6 bases from J; bases unmatched to any gene: 8.

This clonotype appeared many times. The chain joins TRBV29-1 to TRBJ2-7, with a possible D match to TRBD2 (5 bases). This CDR3 is 15 amino acids long. CDR1 and CDR2 from the germline V gene are SQVTM and ANQGSEA. V was trimmed by 4 bases and J by 3 bases, leaving 19 bases between them. DNA for the CDR3: TGCAGCGTTGGTCCCGACCCCCCGGGGAGCTACGAGCAGTACTTC. It yields the protein CSVGPDPPGSYEQYF.

This clonotype was counted at least ten times. This chain connects TRBV27 to TRBJ2-7; TRBD2 matches at 10 bases. The trim removed 5 bases at V and 3 bases at J, leaving 7 bases unmatched. CDR1 is MNHEY and CDR2 is SMNVEV in the germline V gene (reference sequence). The CDR3 totals 15 residues. The CDR3 coding sequence is TGTGCCAGCAGTATAACCGGGACTAGCGACTACGAGCAGTACTTC. Translated, it gives CASSITGTSDYEQYF.

This clonotype was seen ten or more times. V gene TRBV6-2 or TRBV6-3 combines with J gene TRBJ1-1, with D possibly matching TRBD1 (5 bases). This CDR3 is built from 14 residues. V gave up 5 bases and J gave up 7 bases, with 17 bases separating them. The germline V gene has CDR1 MNHEY and CDR2 SVGEGT. The CDR3 loop is CASSKPGDFGEAFF. The CDR3 DNA follows: TGTGCCAGCAGTAAACCCGGGGACTTTGGTGAAGCTTTCTTT.

The chain links TRBV20-1 to TRBJ2-5; D could derive from TRBD1 or TRBD2 (5 bases each). Germline CDR1 DFQATT, CDR2 SNEGSKA (reference sequence). The length of the CDR3 is 11 residues. The V end lost 7 bases, the J end lost 6 bases, and 12 bases lay between the germline ends. The CDR3 protein is CSGTRGKTQYF. The CDR3 bases are TGCAGTGGAACCCGGGGCAAGACCCAGTACTTC.

Written as DNA, the CDR3 is TGTGCCAGTAGTATATCGTCCTCAGGACAGACCCAGTACTTC. It translates to CASSISSSGQTQYF. The chain uses TRBV19 and TRBJ2-5; D is ambiguous. V was cut by 2 bases and J by 6 bases, with 13 bases left in between. CDR1 is LNHDA and CDR2 is SQIVND in the germline V gene (reference sequence). The CDR3 is made up of 14 amino acids.

This clonotype was seen ten or more times. The chain recombines TRBV9 with TRBJ2-7; D assignment may be TRBD1 or TRBD2 (5 bases each). Germline V gene sequence: CDR1 SGDLS, CDR2 YYNGEE. The V and J ends lost 0 bases and 4 bases respectively, with 11 bases between them. The CDR3 runs 14 residues. In nucleotides, the CDR3 is TGTGCCAGCAGCGTAGAGGAAGGGGAGTACGAGCAGTACTTC. Its protein product is CASSVEEGEYEQYF.

This clonotype was seen repeatedly, ten times or more. The chain has TRBV12-3 or TRBV12-4 and TRBJ2-2; D is unclear. V was pared by 2 bases and J by 2 bases, with 0 bases between. CDR3 length: 12 residues. CDR3 amino acids: CASSLNTGELFF. The CDR3 nucleotides are TGTGCCAGCAGTTTAAACACCGGGGAGCTGTTTTTT.

This clonotype was detected ten times or more. The gene calls are TRBV14 and TRBJ2-3; 8 bases line up with TRBD1. The germline CDR1 and CDR2 sequences are SGHDN and FVKESK. The V and J ends lost 3 bases and 5 bases, in that order; junction bases with no gene match: 4. The CDR3 extends over 14 amino acids. The CDR3 loop is CASSHQGAGDTQYF. The CDR3 DNA follows: TGTGCCAGCAGCCATCAGGGGGCCGGAGATACGCAGTATTTT.

This clonotype was observed at least ten times. This chain uses TRBV12-3 or TRBV12-4 with TRBJ1-2, with D possibly being TRBD1 (5 bases). The CDR3 length is 14 residues. With 3 bases removed from V and 4 bases from J, the gap between germline ends came to 12 bases. The CDR3 region has the DNA TGTGCCAGCAGTTTTCTGGGGCAGGTCTATGGCTACACCTTC. Its protein is CASSFLGQVYGYTF.

This clonotype was observed at least ten times. J is TRBJ2-1 and V is TRBV10-3; no clear D. The CDR3 has 12 residues. Deletions cut 6 bases from V and 3 bases from J, with 6 bases between. Germline V CDR1 and CDR2: ENHRY, SYGVKD. CDR3 region: CAIRTDYNEQFF. DNA for the CDR3: TGTGCCATCAGGACGGACTACAATGAGCAGTTCTTC.

As regards this clonotype: A read error may explain this, as a much larger clone is one base away. The chain has TRBV9 and TRBJ2-5; D not resolved. The CDR3 length is 16 residues. Trimming took off 4 bases at V and 1 base at J, with 17 bases between the two ends. The germline V gene has CDR1 SGDLS and CDR2 YYNGEE. CDR3 DNA sequence: TGTGCCAGCAGCACCCTGACCCTTGACTTCCAAGAGACCCAGTACTTC. Its translation: CASSTLTLDFQETQYF. Full variable domain (missing parts from reference TRBV9 and TRBJ2-5): DSGVTQTPKHLITATGQRVTLRCSPRSGDLSVYWYQQSLDQGLQFLIQYYNGEERAKGNILERFSAQQFPDLHSELNLSSLELGDSALYFCASSTLTLDFQETQYFGPGTRLLVL.

The chain combines TRBV7-2 with TRBJ2-7; the D gene could be TRBD1 or TRBD2 (5 bases each). CDR3 length: 13 amino acids. Trimming left V 5 bases short and J 4 bases short, with 12 bases between. The V gene's germline CDR1 is SGHTA and CDR2 FQGNSA. CDR3 in amino acids: CASSTRQRYEQYF. The DNA for the CDR3 is TGTGCCAGCAGCACTCGACAGCGGTACGAGCAGTACTTC.

This clonotype was seen at least ten times. J is TRBJ2-1 and V is TRBV6-1; 12 nucleotides align to TRBD2. Germline trimming cut 2 bases from V and 7 bases from J; bases unmatched to any gene: 0. The V gene's germline CDR1 is MNHNS and CDR2 SASEGT. This CDR3 is built from 14 residues. CDR3 region: CASSELAGGNEQFF. The CDR3 DNA reads TGTGCCAGCAGTGAACTAGCGGGAGGGAATGAGCAGTTCTTC.

This clonotype was detected ten times or more. V usage is TRBV7-9 and J usage is TRBJ2-3, with 8 nucleotides matching TRBD1. Germline V gene lookup returns CDR1 SEHNR and CDR2 FQNEAQ (reference sequence). The V gene end was trimmed by 0 bases and the J gene end by 4 bases; junction bases not matched to a gene: 9. This CDR3 has 17 residues. CDR3 DNA: TGTGCCAGCAGCTTAGCGGAGCAGGGGGCGGCGGCAGATACGCAGTATTTT. It translates to CASSLAEQGAAADTQYF.

This clonotype was counted at least ten times. The chain recombines TRBV7-9 with TRBJ2-2; the D is unclear. With 1 base removed from V and 10 bases from J, the gap between germline ends came to 7 bases. CDR1 is SEHNR, CDR2 FQNEAQ, per germline (reference sequence). The CDR3 runs to 12 residues. Written as DNA, the CDR3 is TGTGCCAGCAGCTTAGAGCTAGTGGAGCTGTTTTTT. This gives the protein CASSLELVELFF.

This clonotype was seen repeatedly, ten times or more. The chain recombines TRBV2 with TRBJ2-1; D perhaps matches TRBD2 (6 bases). Germline CDR1 reads SNHLY; CDR2 reads FYNNEI. The V and J ends lost 5 bases and 4 bases respectively, with 18 bases between them. The CDR3 length is 16 residues. The chain's CDR3 is CASSPKDGLQYNEQFF. For the CDR3, the DNA is TGTGCCAGCAGTCCTAAAGACGGACTACAGTACAATGAGCAGTTCTTC.

This clonotype was recorded at least ten times. This chain links TRBV7-2 with TRBJ2-1, with 9 bases fitting TRBD2. The V segment lost 5 bases and the J segment 5 bases; nucleotides outside the gene matches: 10. Germline CDR1 SGHTA, CDR2 FQGNSA. The CDR3 runs 16 residues. The CDR3 sequence: CASSERLAAAHNEQFF. DNA for the CDR3: TGTGCCAGCAGCGAAAGACTAGCGGCCGCACACAATGAGCAGTTCTTC.

This clonotype was detected ten times or more. The V call is TRBV27, the J call TRBJ2-1, with 11 bases identical to TRBD2. The CDR3 sequence is 14 residues long. Losses at the gene ends were 10 bases for V and 3 bases for J; bases not matched to a gene: 5. The germline V gene has CDR1 MNHEY and CDR2 SMNVEV (reference sequence). The CDR3 is CATSGTSGYNEQFF. In DNA form, the CDR3 reads TGTGCCACTTCAGGGACTAGCGGCTACAATGAGCAGTTCTTC.

In its sample, this clonotype was seen many times. The chain recombines TRBV5-1 with TRBJ2-1; D not certain. Germline values: CDR1 SGHRS, CDR2 YFSETQ. This CDR3 has 16 residues. V lost 0 bases and J lost 4, with 14 bases in between. The CDR3 DNA reads as TGCGCCAGCAGCTTGGCCGAGACCTTAGTGTACAATGAGCAGTTCTTC. Its translation: CASSLAETLVYNEQFF.

This clonotype was counted ten times or more. The chain uses TRBV5-1 and TRBJ2-1, with D tentatively TRBD2 (5 bases). The ends were cut back, 0 bases at V and 6 bases at J, with 13 bases in the middle. CDR1 is SGHRS and CDR2 is YFSETQ in the germline V gene. The length of the CDR3 is 15 residues. CDR3: CASSLDPSIGNEQFF. CDR3 nucleotides: TGCGCCAGCAGCTTGGATCCTAGCATTGGCAATGAGCAGTTCTTC.

This clonotype was counted at least ten times. The chain employs TRBV12-3 or TRBV12-4 and TRBJ2-5; perhaps TRBD2 as D (5 bases). The ends were cut back, 6 bases at V and 5 bases at J, with 19 bases in the middle. The CDR3 extends over 15 amino acids. The CDR3 DNA reads TGTGCCAGCAGCCCAGATTTTACGGGATATGAGACCCAGTACTTC. Encoded protein: CASSPDFTGYETQYF.

This clonotype showed up many times. V gene TRBV29-1 combines with J gene TRBJ2-3; tentatively, D is TRBD2 (5 bases). V was shortened by 7 bases and J by 6 bases, with 20 bases between the two germline ends. Germline V CDR1 and CDR2: SQVTM, ANQGSEA. This CDR3 has 14 amino acids. CDR3 amino acids: CSARHHERVDTQYF. In nucleotides, the CDR3 is TGCAGCGCACGACACCACGAGAGGGTGGATACGCAGTATTTT.

This clonotype was counted many times. This chain uses TRBV27 with TRBJ1-5; D possibly corresponds to TRBD1 (6 bases). V was clipped by 1 base and J by 1 base, with 11 bases between them. Per the germline V gene, CDR1 is MNHEY and CDR2 is SMNVEV (reference sequence). This CDR3 region has 16 residues. CDR3 DNA sequence: TGTGCCAGCAGTTTATTTTCGGGGGCGAGCAATCAGCCCCAGCATTTT. Translated, it gives CASSLFSGASNQPQHF.

This clonotype was counted at least ten times. The V gene is TRBV12-3 or TRBV12-4, the J gene TRBJ1-2; TRBD1 aligns across 8 bases. The CDR3 is 13 amino acids. V lost 6 bases to trimming and J lost 3 bases; unmatched junction nucleotides: 3. The CDR3 DNA sequence: TGTGCCAGCAGACAGACAGGGGACTATGGCTACACCTTC. Translating it yields CASRQTGDYGYTF.

This clonotype was counted ten times or more. The chain employs TRBV20-1 and TRBJ2-1; 9 positions match TRBD2. The V segment lost 5 bases and the J segment 2 bases; nucleotides outside the gene matches: 13. CDR3 length: 17 amino acids. Germline CDR1 and CDR2: DFQATT and SNEGSKA (reference sequence). DNA for the CDR3: TGCAGTGCTCAGGGGTCCTCGGGACTAGCTACCTACAATGAGCAGTTCTTC. Amino acids: CSAQGSSGLATYNEQFF.

In this sample, this clonotype turned up many times. The chain combines TRBV12-3 or TRBV12-4 with TRBJ2-5; possible D gene TRBD1, 6 bases. The CDR3 spans 13 residues. Trimming shortened V by 3 bases and J by 5 bases, and 10 bases separated the two germline ends. The CDR3 DNA follows: TGTGCCAGCAGTTTGGACAGTTGGGAGACCCAGTACTTC. As protein: CASSLDSWETQYF.